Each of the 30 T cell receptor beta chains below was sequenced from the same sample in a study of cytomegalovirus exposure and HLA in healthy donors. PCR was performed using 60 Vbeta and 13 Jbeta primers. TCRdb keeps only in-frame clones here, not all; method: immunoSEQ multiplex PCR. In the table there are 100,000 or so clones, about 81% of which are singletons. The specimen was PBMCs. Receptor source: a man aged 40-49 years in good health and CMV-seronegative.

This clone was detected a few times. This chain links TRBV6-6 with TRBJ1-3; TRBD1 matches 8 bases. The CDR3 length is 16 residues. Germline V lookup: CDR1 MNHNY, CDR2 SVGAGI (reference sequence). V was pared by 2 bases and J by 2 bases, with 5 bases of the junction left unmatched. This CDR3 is CASSYRQGTTGNTIYF. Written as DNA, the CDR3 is TGTGCCAGCAGTTACCGACAGGGGACCACTGGAAACACCATATATTTT.

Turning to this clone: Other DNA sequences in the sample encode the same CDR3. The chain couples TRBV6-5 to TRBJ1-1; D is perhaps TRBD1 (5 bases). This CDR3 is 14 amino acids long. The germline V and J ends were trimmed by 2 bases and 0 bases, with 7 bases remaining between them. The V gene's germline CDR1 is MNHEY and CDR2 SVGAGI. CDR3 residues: CASSYDSLNTEAFF. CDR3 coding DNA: TGTGCCAGCAGTTACGACAGCCTGAACACTGAAGCTTTCTTT.

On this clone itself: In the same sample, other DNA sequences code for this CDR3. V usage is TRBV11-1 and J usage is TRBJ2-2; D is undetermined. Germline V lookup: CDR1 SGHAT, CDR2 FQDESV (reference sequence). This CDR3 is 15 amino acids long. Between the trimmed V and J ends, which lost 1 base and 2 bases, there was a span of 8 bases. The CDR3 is CASSLDQSNTGELFF. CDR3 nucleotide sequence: TGTGCCAGCAGCTTAGATCAGTCAAACACCGGGGAGCTGTTTTTT.

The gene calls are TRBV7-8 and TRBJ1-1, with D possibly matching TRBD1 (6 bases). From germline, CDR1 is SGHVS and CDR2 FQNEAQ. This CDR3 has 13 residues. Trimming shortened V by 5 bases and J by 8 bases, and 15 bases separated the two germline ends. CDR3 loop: CASSIQGFAEAFF. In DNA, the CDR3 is TGTGCCAGCAGCATACAGGGTTTTGCAGAAGCTTTCTTT.

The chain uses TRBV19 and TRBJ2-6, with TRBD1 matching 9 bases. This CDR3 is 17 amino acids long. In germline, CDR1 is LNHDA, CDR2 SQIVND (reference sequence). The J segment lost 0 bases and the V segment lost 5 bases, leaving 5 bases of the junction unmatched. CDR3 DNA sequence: TGTGCCAGTAGTCCCGGGACAGGGAACTCTGGGGCCAACGTCCTGACTTTC. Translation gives CASSPGTGNSGANVLTF.

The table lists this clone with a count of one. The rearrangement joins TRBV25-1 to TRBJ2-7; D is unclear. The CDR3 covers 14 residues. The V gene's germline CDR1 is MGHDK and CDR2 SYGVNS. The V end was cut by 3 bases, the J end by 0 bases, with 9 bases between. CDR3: CASSDSGSSYEQYF. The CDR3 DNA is TGTGCCAGCAGTGACTCAGGATCCTCCTACGAGCAGTACTTC.

CDR3 protein: CASSRDRDQPQHF. DNA of the CDR3: TGTGCCAGCAGCCGGGACAGGGATCAGCCCCAGCATTTT. The V and J genes are TRBV5-4 and TRBJ1-5; 9 nucleotides match TRBD1. CDR1 is SGHNT, CDR2 YYREEE, per germline (reference sequence). The CDR3 has 13 amino acids. V gave up 4 bases and J gave up 5 bases; unmatched junction bases: 1.

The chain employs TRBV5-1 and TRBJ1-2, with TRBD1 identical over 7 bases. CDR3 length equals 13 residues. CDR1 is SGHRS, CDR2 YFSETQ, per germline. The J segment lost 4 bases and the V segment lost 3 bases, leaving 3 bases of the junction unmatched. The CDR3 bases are TGCGCCAGCAGCTCGGACAGGCCCTATGGCTACACCTTC. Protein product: CASSSDRPYGYTF.

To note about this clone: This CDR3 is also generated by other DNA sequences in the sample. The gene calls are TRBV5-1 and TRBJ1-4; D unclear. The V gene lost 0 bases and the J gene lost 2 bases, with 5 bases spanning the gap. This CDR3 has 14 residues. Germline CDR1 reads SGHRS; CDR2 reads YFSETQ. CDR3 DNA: TGCGCCAGCAGCTTGGGGGCGACTAATGAAAAACTGTTTTTT. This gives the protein CASSLGATNEKLFF.

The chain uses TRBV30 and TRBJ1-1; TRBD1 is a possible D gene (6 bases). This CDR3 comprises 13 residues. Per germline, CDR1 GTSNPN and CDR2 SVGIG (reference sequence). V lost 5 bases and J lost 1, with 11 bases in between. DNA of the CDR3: TGTGCCTGGGCAGGACAGTCGAACACTGAAGCTTTCTTT. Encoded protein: CAWAGQSNTEAFF.

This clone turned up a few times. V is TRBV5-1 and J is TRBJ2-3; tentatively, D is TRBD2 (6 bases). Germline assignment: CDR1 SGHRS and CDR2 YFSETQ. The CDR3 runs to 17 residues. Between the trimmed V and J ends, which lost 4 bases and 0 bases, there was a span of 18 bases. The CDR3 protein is CASSMGRPEGSTDTQYF. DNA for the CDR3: TGCGCCAGCAGCATGGGACGGCCGGAGGGTAGCACAGATACGCAGTATTTT.

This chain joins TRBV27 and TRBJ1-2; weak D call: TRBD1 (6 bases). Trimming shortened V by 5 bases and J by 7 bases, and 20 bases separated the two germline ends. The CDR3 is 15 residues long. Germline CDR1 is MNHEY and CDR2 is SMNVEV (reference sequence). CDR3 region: CASSQQGGGLSGYTF. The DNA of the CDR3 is TGTGCCAGCAGTCAACAGGGCGGGGGGCTTAGTGGCTACACCTTC.

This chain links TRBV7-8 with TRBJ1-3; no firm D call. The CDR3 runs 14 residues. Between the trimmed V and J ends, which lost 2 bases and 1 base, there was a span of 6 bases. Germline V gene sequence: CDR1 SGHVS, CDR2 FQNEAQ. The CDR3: CASSLIRSGNTIYF. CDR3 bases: TGTGCCAGCAGCTTAATTAGATCTGGAAACACCATATATTTT.

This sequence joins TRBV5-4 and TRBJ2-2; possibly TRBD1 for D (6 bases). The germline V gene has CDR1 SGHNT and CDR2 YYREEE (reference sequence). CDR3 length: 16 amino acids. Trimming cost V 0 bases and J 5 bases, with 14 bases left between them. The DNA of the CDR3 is TGTGCCAGCAGCTTGGTTTTCAGGGGTGGAACCGGGGAGCTGTTTTTT. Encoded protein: CASSLVFRGGTGELFF.

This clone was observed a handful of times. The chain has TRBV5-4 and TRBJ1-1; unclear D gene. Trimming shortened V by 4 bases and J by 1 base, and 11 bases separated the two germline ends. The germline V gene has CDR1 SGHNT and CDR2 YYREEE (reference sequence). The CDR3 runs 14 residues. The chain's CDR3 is CASSRIEENTEAFF. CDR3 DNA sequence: TGTGCCAGCAGCCGCATAGAGGAGAACACTGAAGCTTTCTTT.

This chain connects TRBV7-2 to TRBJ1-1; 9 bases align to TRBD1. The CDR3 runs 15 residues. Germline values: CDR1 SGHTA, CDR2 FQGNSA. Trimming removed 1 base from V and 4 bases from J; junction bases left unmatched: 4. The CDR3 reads CASSLGGQGGTEAFF. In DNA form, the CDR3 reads TGTGCCAGCAGCTTAGGGGGACAGGGAGGCACTGAAGCTTTCTTT.

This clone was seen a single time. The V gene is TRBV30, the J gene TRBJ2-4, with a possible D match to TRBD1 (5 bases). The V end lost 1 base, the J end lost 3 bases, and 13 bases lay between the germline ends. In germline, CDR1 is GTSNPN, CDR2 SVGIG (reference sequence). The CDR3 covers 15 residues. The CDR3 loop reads CAWSGKGVGKNIQYF. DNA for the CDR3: TGTGCCTGGAGTGGTAAAGGGGTGGGCAAAAACATTCAGTACTTC.

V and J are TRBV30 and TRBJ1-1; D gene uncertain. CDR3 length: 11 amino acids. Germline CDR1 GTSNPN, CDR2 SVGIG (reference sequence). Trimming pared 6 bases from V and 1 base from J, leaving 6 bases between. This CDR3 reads CACGENTEAFF. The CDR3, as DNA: TGTGCCTGCGGGGAGAACACTGAAGCTTTCTTT. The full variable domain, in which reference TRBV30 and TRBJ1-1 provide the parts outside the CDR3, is SQTIHQWPATLVQPVGSPLSLECTVEGTSNPNLYWYRQAAGRGLQLLFYSVGIGQISSEVPQNLSASRPQDRQFILSSKKLLLSDSGFYLCACGENTEAFFGQGTRLTVV.

Here the CDR3 reads CSAAQGNEQYF. CDR3 nucleotide sequence: TGCAGCGCCGCACAGGGTAACGAGCAGTACTTC. V gene TRBV29-1 combines with J gene TRBJ2-7; TRBD1 is a possible D gene (6 bases). The CDR3 is 11 amino acids. Trimming took off 7 bases at V and 5 bases at J, with 12 bases between the two ends. Germline lookup yields CDR1 SQVTM and CDR2 ANQGSEA.

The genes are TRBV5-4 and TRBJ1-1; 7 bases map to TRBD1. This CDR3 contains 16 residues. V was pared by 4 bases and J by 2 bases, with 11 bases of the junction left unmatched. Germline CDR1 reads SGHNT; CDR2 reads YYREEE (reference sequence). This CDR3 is CASSPGTAILNTEAFF. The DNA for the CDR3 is TGTGCCAGCAGCCCCGGGACAGCGATTCTAAACACTGAAGCTTTCTTT.

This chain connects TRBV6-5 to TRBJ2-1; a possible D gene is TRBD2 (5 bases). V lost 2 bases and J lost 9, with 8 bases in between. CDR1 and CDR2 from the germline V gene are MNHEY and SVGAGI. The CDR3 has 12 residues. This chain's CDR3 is CASSYRGREQFF. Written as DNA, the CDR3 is TGTGCCAGCAGTTACCGGGGTCGTGAGCAGTTCTTC.

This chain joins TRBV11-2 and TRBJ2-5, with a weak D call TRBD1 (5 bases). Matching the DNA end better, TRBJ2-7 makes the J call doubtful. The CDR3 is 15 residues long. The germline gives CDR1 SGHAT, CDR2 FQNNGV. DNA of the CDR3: TGTGCCAGCAGCTTAGACCCAGGGAAGCCCTACGAGCAGTACTTC. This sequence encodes CASSLDPGKPYEQYF.

In nucleotides, the CDR3 is TGTGCCAGCAGCGGGGTAGGGGACAGGGAATACGAGCAGTACTTC. Residues: CASSGVGDREYEQYF. The chain joins TRBV27 to TRBJ2-7; TRBD1 agrees at 9 bases. This CDR3 is 15 amino acids long. Germline V gene sequence: CDR1 MNHEY, CDR2 SMNVEV (reference sequence). The V segment lost 6 bases and the J segment 4 bases; nucleotides outside the gene matches: 10.

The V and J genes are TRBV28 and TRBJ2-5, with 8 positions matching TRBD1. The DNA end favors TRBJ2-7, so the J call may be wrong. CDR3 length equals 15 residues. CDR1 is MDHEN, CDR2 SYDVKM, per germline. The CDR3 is CASSWTGIGIYEQYF. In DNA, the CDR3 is TGTGCCAGCAGTTGGACAGGGATCGGGATCTACGAGCAGTACTTC.

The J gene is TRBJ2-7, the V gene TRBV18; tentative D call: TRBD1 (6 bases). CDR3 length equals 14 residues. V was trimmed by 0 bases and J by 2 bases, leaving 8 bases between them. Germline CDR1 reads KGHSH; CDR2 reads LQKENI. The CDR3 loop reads CASSPPRTAYEQYF. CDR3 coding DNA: TGTGCCAGCTCACCACCAAGGACAGCCTACGAGCAGTACTTC.

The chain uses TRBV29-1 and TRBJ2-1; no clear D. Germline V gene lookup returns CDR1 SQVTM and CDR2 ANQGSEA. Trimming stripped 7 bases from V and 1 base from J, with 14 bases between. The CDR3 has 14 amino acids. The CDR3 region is CSGRGDLSYNEQFF. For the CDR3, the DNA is TGCAGCGGCCGCGGCGACTTATCCTACAATGAGCAGTTCTTC.

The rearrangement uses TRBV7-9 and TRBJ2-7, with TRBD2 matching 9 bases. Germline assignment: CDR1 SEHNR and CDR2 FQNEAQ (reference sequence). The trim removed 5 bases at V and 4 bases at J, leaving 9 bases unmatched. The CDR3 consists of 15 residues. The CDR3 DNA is TGTGCCAGCAGCCCGAAGGCGGGGGGGCCTTACGAGCAGTACTTC. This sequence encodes CASSPKAGGPYEQYF.

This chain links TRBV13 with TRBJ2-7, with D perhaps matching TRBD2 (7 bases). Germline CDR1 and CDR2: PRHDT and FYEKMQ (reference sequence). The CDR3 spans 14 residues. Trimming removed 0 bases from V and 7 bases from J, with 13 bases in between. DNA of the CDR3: TGTGCCAGCAGCTTAGGGTACAGGGACTATGAGCAGTACTTC. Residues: CASSLGYRDYEQYF.

CDR3 residues: CASSQGLGGRLEAFF. CDR3 bases: TGTGCCAGCAGCCAAGGGTTGGGGGGACGCTTAGAAGCTTTCTTT. V and J are TRBV28 and TRBJ1-1, with a weak D call TRBD1 (5 bases). This CDR3 is built from 15 residues. Deletions cut 6 bases from V and 8 bases from J, with 22 bases between. Germline-derived CDR1 and CDR2 are MDHEN and SYDVKM.

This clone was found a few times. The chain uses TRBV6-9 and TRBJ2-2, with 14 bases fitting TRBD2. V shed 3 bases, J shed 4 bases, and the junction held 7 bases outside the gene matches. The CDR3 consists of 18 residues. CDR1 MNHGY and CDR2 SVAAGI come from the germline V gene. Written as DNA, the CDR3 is TGTGCCAGCAGTTACTTAGGGACTAGCGGGGGAGGCACCGGGGAGCTGTTTTTT. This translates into CASSYLGTSGGGTGELFF.